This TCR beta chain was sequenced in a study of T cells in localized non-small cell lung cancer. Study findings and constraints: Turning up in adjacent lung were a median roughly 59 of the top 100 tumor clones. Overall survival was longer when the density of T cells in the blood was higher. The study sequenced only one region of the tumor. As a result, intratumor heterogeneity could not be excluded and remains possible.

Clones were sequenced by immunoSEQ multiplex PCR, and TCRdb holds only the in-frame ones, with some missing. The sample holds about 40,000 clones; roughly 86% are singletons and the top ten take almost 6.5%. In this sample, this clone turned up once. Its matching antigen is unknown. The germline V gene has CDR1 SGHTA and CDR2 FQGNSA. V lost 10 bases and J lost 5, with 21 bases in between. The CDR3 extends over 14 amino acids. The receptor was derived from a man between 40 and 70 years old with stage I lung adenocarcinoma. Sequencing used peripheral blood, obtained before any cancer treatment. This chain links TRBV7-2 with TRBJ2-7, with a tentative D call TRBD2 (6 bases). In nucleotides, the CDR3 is TGTGCCACCACGAAATTGTGGGGGGAAAACGAGCAGTACTTC. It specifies CATTKLWGENEQYF.